This TCR beta chain is drawn from a study of T cell changes during pregnancy in multiple sclerosis. V gave up 1 base and J gave up 2 bases, with 15 bases separating them. From germline, CDR1 is LNHNV and CDR2 YYDKDF (reference sequence). There are 16 residues in the CDR3. This table comes from immunoSEQ multiplex PCR, and its TCRdb copy is limited to in-frame clones, with some not included. This table holds 89,000 or so clones, 90% to 95% found once. The J gene is TRBJ2-7, the V gene TRBV15; the D gene is possibly TRBD2 (6 bases). The receptor's source is a female donor in good health, serving as a control in a pregnancy study. Some clones in this sample may be carry-over from other donors' samples. The sample here was PBMCs, taken in the first trimester of pregnancy. CDR3 sequence: CATSRVRSGLTYEQYF. As DNA, the CDR3 is TGTGCCACCAGCAGAGTGCGGAGCGGGTTAACCTACGAGCAGTACTTC.